The 14 T cell receptor beta chains reported below all come from one sample, sequenced in a study of regulatory T cells in long-lasting Graves disease. Time point defined: newly diagnosed GD, antithyroid drugs for less than 3 months. Preparation of the TCR library used RNA extracted from PBMCs. Library construction for TCR beta used iRepertoire HTBI primers and Arm-PCR of CDR3 regions. TCRdb reprocessed the multiplex PCR reads with MiXCR, giving one entry per CDR3 protein. This table has fewer than 550,000 distinct CDR3 sequences, about a sixth appearing once. The same specimen was also included in a second study, on T cells in Graves' hyperthyroidism and ophthalmopathy.

The sample consisted of peripheral blood mononuclear cells (PBMCs), taken at new diagnosis, from a patient treated with antithyroid drugs. These receptor sequences come from a woman aged 18-29 years with Graves disease.

This clonotype was detected ten times or more. The chain carries TRBV7-9 and TRBJ1-2, with D possibly matching TRBD1 (6 bases). Trimming took off 3 bases at V and 7 bases at J, with 18 bases between the two ends. The CDR3 consists of 15 residues. Germline V CDR1 and CDR2: SEHNR, FQNEAQ (reference sequence). This CDR3 reads CASSFGTSGEGGYTF. In DNA, the CDR3 is TGTGCCAGCAGCTTCGGAACCTCAGGGGAGGGTGGCTACACCTTC.

This clonotype was seen a handful of times. The V call is TRBV5-4, the J call TRBJ1-5, with D tentatively TRBD1 (6 bases). V lost 3 bases and J lost 3, with 10 bases in between. CDR1 SGHNT and CDR2 YYREEE come from the germline V gene (reference sequence). This CDR3 contains 14 residues. In DNA form, the CDR3 reads TGTGCCAGCAGCTCGGCAGGGGCCAATCAGCCCCAGCATTTT. Translation gives CASSSAGANQPQHF. Supplemented by reference TRBV5-4 and TRBJ1-5, the full variable domain reads ETGVTQSPTHLIKTRGQQVTLRCSSQSGHNTVSWYQQALGQGPQFIFQYYREEENGRGNFPPRFSGLQFPNYSSELNVNALELDDSALYLCASSSAGANQPQHFGDGTRLSIL.

This clonotype was picked up a small number of times. The rearrangement uses TRBV9 and TRBJ2-1; 13 bases match TRBD2. Trimming at V came to 4 bases and at J to 7 bases, leaving 8 bases not matched to a gene. CDR3 size: 16 residues. Germline V gives CDR1 SGDLS, CDR2 YYNGEE. CDR3 bases: TGTGCCAGCAGCCCGCGGGGACTAGCGGGAATGAATGAGCAGTTCTTC. It encodes CASSPRGLAGMNEQFF.

This clonotype was counted at least ten times. This chain connects TRBV29-1 to TRBJ1-1; D call uncertain. This CDR3 has 14 residues. CDR1 is SQVTM, CDR2 ANQGSEA, per germline. V was cut by 6 bases and J by 0 bases, with 14 bases left in between. The CDR3 loop is CSVFPSTLNTEAFF. CDR3 coding DNA: TGCAGCGTCTTTCCGTCAACATTGAACACTGAAGCTTTCTTT. The full variable domain, its missing parts supplied by reference TRBV29-1 and TRBJ1-1, is SAVISQKPSRDICQRGTSLTIQCQVDSQVTMMFWYRQQPGQSLTLIATANQGSEATYESGFVIDKFPISRPNLTFSTLTVSNMSPEDSSIYLCSVFPSTLNTEAFFGQGTRLTVV.

This clonotype occurred many times. The chain recombines TRBV7-3 with TRBJ2-3; a possible D gene is TRBD2 (6 bases). The CDR3 contains 15 residues. The germline V gene encodes CDR1 SGHTA and CDR2 FQGTGA. Trimming removed 1 base at V and 0 bases at J, with 8 bases between. The CDR3 DNA reads as TGTGCCAGCAGCTTAAGCGGGGTGAGCACAGATACGCAGTATTTT. Translating it yields CASSLSGVSTDTQYF.

The table lists this clonotype with many counts. This rearrangement joins TRBV6-2 or TRBV6-3 to TRBJ2-1; D call uncertain. Looked up from germline, CDR1 is MNHEY and CDR2 is SVGEGT. The CDR3 contains 13 residues. With 6 bases removed from V and 2 bases from J, the gap between germline ends came to 8 bases. CDR3 sequence: CASRLGPYNEQFF. In DNA form, the CDR3 reads TGTGCCAGCAGACTCGGGCCCTACAATGAGCAGTTCTTC.

The gene calls are TRBV15 and TRBJ1-1, with D maybe TRBD1 (6 bases). Germline CDR1 LNHNV, CDR2 YYDKDF (reference sequence). The CDR3 contains 15 residues. With 5 bases removed from V and 0 bases from J, the gap between germline ends came to 13 bases. This chain's CDR3 is CATSGGGFMNTEAFF. CDR3 nucleotide sequence: TGTGCCACCAGCGGGGGGGGCTTCATGAACACTGAAGCTTTCTTT.

This clonotype was recorded at least ten times. The chain links TRBV11-2 to TRBJ2-1; no clear D gene. V gave up 2 bases and J gave up 6 bases, with 8 bases separating them. Per the germline V gene, CDR1 is SGHAT and CDR2 is FQNNGV. The CDR3 totals 13 residues. CDR3 in DNA: TGTGCCAGCAGCTTATTGTCCCCCAATGAGCAGTTCTTC. Amino acid sequence: CASSLLSPNEQFF.

Many counts were recorded for this clonotype. This chain connects TRBV6-2 or TRBV6-3 to TRBJ2-7, with 7 bases fitting TRBD2. The germline V gene has CDR1 MNHEY and CDR2 SVGEGT. With V trimmed by 2 bases and J by 0 bases, 4 bases remained unmatched. The CDR3 extends over 15 amino acids. CDR3 coding DNA: TGTGCCAGCAGTTACGAGGCTAGCGGCTCCTACGAGCAGTACTTC. Residues: CASSYEASGSYEQYF.

This clonotype came up many times. CDR3 residues: CASSYPGQGYGYTF. CDR3 nucleotide sequence: TGTGCCAGCAGTTACCCCGGACAGGGCTATGGCTACACCTTC. The chain couples TRBV6-9 to TRBJ1-2; the match to TRBD1 covers 8 bases. This CDR3 contains 14 residues. The trim removed 3 bases at V and 4 bases at J, leaving 4 bases unmatched. Germline V lookup: CDR1 MNHGY, CDR2 SVAAGI.

This clonotype was seen repeatedly, ten times or more. The chain uses TRBV5-1 and TRBJ2-7; maybe TRBD1 (5 bases). The V gene's germline CDR1 is SGHRS and CDR2 YFSETQ. This CDR3 region has 14 residues. V was shortened by 0 bases and J by 8 bases, with 15 bases between the two germline ends. This CDR3 reads CASSLELEQDQQYF. The DNA of the CDR3 is TGCGCCAGCAGCTTGGAATTGGAACAGGATCAGCAGTACTTC.

This clonotype was observed a few times. The chain is built from TRBV4-3 and TRBJ1-1, with 7 bases that match TRBD1. J lost 4 bases, V lost 4 bases, and 21 bases had no gene match. This CDR3 has 19 amino acids. Germline V gene lookup returns CDR1 LGHNA and CDR2 YSLEER. CDR3: CASSLHRGDRAVLATEAFF. CDR3 DNA: TGCGCCAGCAGCCTTCATCGAGGGGACAGAGCCGTATTAGCCACTGAAGCTTTCTTT.

This clonotype was seen only a few times. This rearrangement joins TRBV24-1 to TRBJ2-1, with D uncertain. CDR3 length: 15 amino acids. Germline CDR1 reads KGHDR; CDR2 reads SFDVKD. With 3 bases removed from V and 6 bases from J, the gap between germline ends came to 14 bases. CDR3 in amino acids: CATSDLRIFGNEQFF. The CDR3 DNA is TGTGCCACCAGTGATCTCCGCATATTCGGCAATGAGCAGTTCTTC.

For this clonotype: A much more abundant neighbour one base away suggests this may be a read error. The chain carries TRBV3-1 and TRBJ2-1; weak D call: TRBD2 (6 bases). From germline, CDR1 is LGHDT and CDR2 YNNKEL (reference sequence). The CDR3 contains 14 residues. The CDR3: CASSEVGVAVASIF. In nucleotides, the CDR3 is TGTGCCAGCAGCGAAGTGGGCGTAGCGGTGGCTTCAATCTTC.